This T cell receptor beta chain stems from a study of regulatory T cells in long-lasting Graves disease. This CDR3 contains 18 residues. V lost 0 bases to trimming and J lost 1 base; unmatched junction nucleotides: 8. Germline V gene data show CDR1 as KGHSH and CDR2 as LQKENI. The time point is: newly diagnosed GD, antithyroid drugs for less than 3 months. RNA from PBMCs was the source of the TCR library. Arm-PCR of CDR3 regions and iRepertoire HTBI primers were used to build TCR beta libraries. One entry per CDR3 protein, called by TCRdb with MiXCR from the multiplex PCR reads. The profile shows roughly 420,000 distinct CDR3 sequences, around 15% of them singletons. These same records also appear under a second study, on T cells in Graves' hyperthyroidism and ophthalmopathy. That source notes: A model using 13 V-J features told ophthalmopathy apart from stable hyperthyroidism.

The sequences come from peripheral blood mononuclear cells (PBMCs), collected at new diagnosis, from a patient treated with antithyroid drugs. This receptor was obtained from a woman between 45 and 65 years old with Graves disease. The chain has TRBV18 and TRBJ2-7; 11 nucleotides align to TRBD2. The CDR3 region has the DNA TGTGCCAGCTCACCACCGGGACTAGCGGCCATGACTTCCTACGAGCAGTACTTC. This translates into CASSPPGLAAMTSYEQYF.